Listed below are T cell receptor beta chains from one sample, sequenced in a study of CD8+ T cells in alopecia areata. Using immunoSEQ multiplex PCR, the repertoire was profiled, and TCRdb retains in-frame clones only, with some absent. The table includes 100,000 to 150,000 clones, approximately 48% detected once. Material: CD8+ T cells sorted from blood, obtained at week 0. The receptors were gathered from a human donor with alopecia areata. The CDR3 runs from the conserved cysteine through the conserved F or W.

V: TRBV2
CDR3: CASSVSSATNEKLFF

V: TRBV10-3
CDR3: CAISRDRVQETQYF

V: TRBV29-1
CDR3: CSVVAGSYNEQFF

V: TRBV10-3
CDR3: CATGNWETQYF

V: TRBV7-9
CDR3: CASSFGTDYGYTF

V: TRBV6-5
CDR3: CASSYLQGGYEQYF

V: TRBV6-1
CDR3: CASSQRDGLWGYTF

V: TRBV29-1
CDR3: CSVGDRKTKYQETQYF

V: TRBV7-2
CDR3: CASSFNALRGGQFF

V: TRBV27
CDR3: CASSLIIGGEDEQYF

V: TRBV6-5
CDR3: CASTVDGYNYGYTF

V: TRBV30
CDR3: CAWSVGVIYEQYF

V: TRBV6-5
CDR3: CASSYVGSNQPQHF

V: TRBV29-1
CDR3: CSVIPGADYGYTF

V: TRBV13
CDR3: CASQKRGHEQFF

V: TRBV15
CDR3: CATSSSPLGGELGWQETQYF

V: TRBV30
CDR3: CASYRGSYEQYF

V: TRBV2
CDR3: CASSEKAGELFF

V: TRBV6-5
CDR3: CASSRGPDQPQHF

V: TRBV4-1
CDR3: CASSSHRGTSNYGYTF

V: TRBV5-8
CDR3: CASNNGIFGFF

V: TRBV4-1
CDR3: CASSQGGGEMNTEAFF

V: TRBV5-6
CDR3: CASSGGLAPTYEQYF

V: TRBV6-6
CDR3: CASTTDPASRGYTF

V: TRBV7-2
CDR3: CASSPRDRGYEQYF

V: TRBV9
CDR3: CASSPHPGTGGLYGYTF

V: TRBV19
CDR3: CASSIRDLNTEAFF

V: TRBV2
CDR3: CASSSGQGWAEAFF

V: TRBV5-6
CDR3: CASSPDRGKQFF

V: TRBV7-9
CDR3: CASSLGLGGYTF

V: TRBV4-1
CDR3: CASSQSLSYEQYF

V: TRBV29-1
CDR3: CSVPGQTYNEQFF

V: TRBV5-1
CDR3: CASSSSTGEFDEQYF

V: TRBV5-1
CDR3: CASSLGKAGYTF

V: TRBV2
CDR3: CAGKLDTSRLNTEAFF

V: TRBV9
CDR3: CASSVEVASYEQYF

V: TRBV10-2
CDR3: CASSEPGAGETQYF

V: TRBV29-1
CDR3: CSVEETGVPSPLHF

V: TRBV10-3
CDR3: CAISESVRNEQFF

V: TRBV9
CDR3: CASSVVGFAQETQYF

V: TRBV7-9
CDR3: CASSPRIGSYNEQFF